The TCR beta chain described here comes from a study of PD-L1 blockade in urothelial cancer. For the study at large: The median T cell count in blood samples was 110,000 to 150,000.

Time point defined: pretreatment peripheral blood. On this clone: Its antigen remains unknown.

TCRdb's copy holds only in-frame clones and misses some; the assay was immunoSEQ multiplex PCR. The repertoire holds tens of thousands of clones, with around 83% as singletons. The CDR3 sequence is 13 residues long. Trimming cost V 5 bases and J 3 bases, with 11 bases left between them. Germline CDR1 is SNHLY and CDR2 is FYNNEI. Study-wide findings and caveats: Better progression-free and overall survival followed lower pretreatment blood clonality. Durable benefit accompanied greater 3-week expansion of tumor-associated blood clones.

This chain joins TRBV2 and TRBJ2-7, with a weak D call TRBD1 (5 bases). This clonotype originated in a man aged 55 to 70 with urothelial cancer. Sequenced here: PBMCs, sampled around atezolizumab (anti-PD-L1) treatment. The CDR3 spells CASSRTQGYEQYF. CDR3 DNA: TGTGCCAGCAGTCGGACCCAGGGCTACGAGCAGTACTTC.